This T cell receptor beta chain is from a study of T and B cells in COVID-19 patients. Findings and caveats of the study: Patients with COVID-19 reportedly showed strongly skewed T cell receptor beta variable and joining gene usage.

This clonotype has a count of ten or more. Antigen unknown. Germline V gives CDR1 LNHDA, CDR2 SQIVND (reference sequence). This CDR3 region has 15 residues. V was clipped by 3 bases and J by 0 bases; unmatched bases: 2. Multiplex PCR with BIOMED2 TRB-A/B primer pools amplified TRB rearrangements. MiXCR, run by TCRdb on the multiplex PCR reads, gives a single entry per CDR3 protein. The table has approximately 26,000 distinct CDR3 sequences, approximately 29% seen once. TRB was amplified from about 260-540 ng of blood genomic DNA. Source material: blood. The sequence was obtained from a human donor who had recovered from COVID-19. The chain joins TRBV19 to TRBJ2-1; 7 nucleotides agree with TRBD2. CDR3 coding DNA: TGTGCCAGTAGTATTCGGGAGGACTCCTACAATGAGCAGTTCTTC. It encodes CASSIREDSYNEQFF. Full variable domain (remainder filled in from reference TRBV19 and TRBJ2-1): DGGITQSPKYLFRKEGQNVTLSCEQNLNHDAMYWYRQDPGQGLRLIYYSQIVNDFQKGDIAEGYSVSREKKESFPLTVTSAQKNPTAFYLCASSIREDSYNEQFFGPGTRLTVL.